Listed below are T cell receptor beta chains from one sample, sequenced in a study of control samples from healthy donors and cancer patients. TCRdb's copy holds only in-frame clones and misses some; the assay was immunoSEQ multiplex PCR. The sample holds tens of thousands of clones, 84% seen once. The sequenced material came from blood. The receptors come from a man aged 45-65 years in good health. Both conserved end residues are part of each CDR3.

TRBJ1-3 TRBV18 CASSPRDKPDGNTIYF
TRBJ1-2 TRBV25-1 CASSEGNRGSYGYTF
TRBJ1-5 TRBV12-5 CASGLGQGNQPQHF
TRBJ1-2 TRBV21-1 CASSNVTGSYGYTF
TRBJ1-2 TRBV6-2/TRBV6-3 CASSYLASFNYGYTF
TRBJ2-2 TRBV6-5 CASRQDGGYTGELFF
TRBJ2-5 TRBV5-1 CASSTNQKETQYF
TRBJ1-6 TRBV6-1 CASSEATGNNSPLHF
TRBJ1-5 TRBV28 CASSLPPGASNQPQHF
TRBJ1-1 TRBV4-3 CASRGQGSTEAFF
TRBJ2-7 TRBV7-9 CASSSIDSYEQYF
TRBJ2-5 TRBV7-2 CASSLNPPQALQETQYF
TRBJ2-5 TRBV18 CASSPPGGETQYF
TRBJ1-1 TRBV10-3 CAISVGQGHTEAFF
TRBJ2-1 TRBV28 CASSTDRDEQFF
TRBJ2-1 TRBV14 CASSQDLARGGVDEQFF
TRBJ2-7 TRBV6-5 CASSSSTSGTSYEQYF
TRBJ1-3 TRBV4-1 CASTNRNRGAGNTIYF
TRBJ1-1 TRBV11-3 CASSLDGSPWSEAFF
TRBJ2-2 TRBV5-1 CASSLATGPPGELFF
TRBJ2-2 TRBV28 CASSLLSGGNTGELFF
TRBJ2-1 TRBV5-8 CASSFPLGWEQFF
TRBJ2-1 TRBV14 CASSQEWVGGRFDNEQFF
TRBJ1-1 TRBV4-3 CASSQDMVGQRPFF
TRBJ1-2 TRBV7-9 CASSFYPRVATHGYTF
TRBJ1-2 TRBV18 CASSPQGGADGYTF
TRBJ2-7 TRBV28 CASSLPTSGYEQYF
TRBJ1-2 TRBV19 CASTRNSGTGWHYGYTF
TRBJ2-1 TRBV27 CASSFGTSAVDEQFF
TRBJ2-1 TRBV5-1 CASSHLAGAPYNEQFF
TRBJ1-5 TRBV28 CASSPGTGHQPQHF
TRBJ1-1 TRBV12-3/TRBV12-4 CASSLQVNTEAFF
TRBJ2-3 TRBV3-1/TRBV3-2 CASSRTLGLAVSDTQYF
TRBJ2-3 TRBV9 CASSVQGSTDTQYF
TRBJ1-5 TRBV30 CAWSKGGTTYQPQHF
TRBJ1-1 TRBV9 CASSPQETTEAFF
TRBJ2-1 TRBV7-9 CASSRLVYEQFF
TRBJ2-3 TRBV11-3 CASSLSRVTDTQYF
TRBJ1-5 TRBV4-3 CASSQRVGTPNQPQHF
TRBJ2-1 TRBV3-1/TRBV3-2 CASSQASEQFF
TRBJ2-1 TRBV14 CASSLRQTYNEQFF
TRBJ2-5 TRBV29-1 CSAGVAGGPKETQYF
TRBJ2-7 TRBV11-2 CASSETSGSGYEQYF
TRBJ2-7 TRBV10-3 CAVGQGGNEQYF
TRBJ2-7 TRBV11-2 CASSLVDPGTPYEQYF
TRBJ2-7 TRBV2 CASSTWSYRGPYEQYF
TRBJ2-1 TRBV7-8 CASSRTSGRQLF
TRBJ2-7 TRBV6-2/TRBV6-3 CASSSRQGLVYEQYF
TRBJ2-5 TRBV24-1 CATSDLPNGDRVIETQYF
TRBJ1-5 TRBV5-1 CASSLGPGQGGNQPQHF
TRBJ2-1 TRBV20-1 CSASRASGSYNEQFF
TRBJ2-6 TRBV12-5 CASAEEGANVLTF
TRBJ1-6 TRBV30 CAWSEQGASSPLHF
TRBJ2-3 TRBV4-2 CASSQLAADTQYF
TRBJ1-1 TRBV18 CASSPDGQNTEAFF
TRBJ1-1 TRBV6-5 CASSYLTGGFTEAFF
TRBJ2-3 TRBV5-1 CASSLALAGLDTQYF
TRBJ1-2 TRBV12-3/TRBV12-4 CASIKGANYGYTF